Shown below are 11 T cell receptor beta chains from a single sample sequenced in a study of CD8 T cells in Susac syndrome (dated by TCRdb to about 2019). Library generation was performed with the immunoSEQ multiplex PCR assay. RNA was extracted using the RNeasy kit, and roughly 0.45 to 1 microgram was reverse transcribed with random hexamers. TCRdb itself trimmed the public reads at Q25 with fastp, ran MiXCR and retained productive beta chains. A single entry per CDR3 protein holds the most common genes and DNA from its merged rows. The sample table lists under 85,000 distinct CDR3 sequences, about 94% of them with a count of one. The top ten constitute 0.4% to 0.55% of the sample. The specimen was CD8+ T cells from PBMCs. The source of these receptors is a human donor with Susac syndrome.

The chain joins TRBV9 to TRBJ2-3; D is possibly TRBD1 (7 bases). V was shortened by 6 bases and J by 5 bases, with 19 bases between the two germline ends. Germline CDR1 is SGDLS and CDR2 is YYNGEE. The CDR3 sequence is 15 residues long. The CDR3: CASTASPGGIDTQYF. In DNA, the CDR3 is TGTGCCAGCACCGCCTCGCCAGGGGGGATAGATACGCAGTATTTT.

In DNA, the CDR3 is TGTGCCAGCAGCGTAGCGGCAGGGGATAACGGGGAGCTGTTTTTT. Its translation: CASSVAAGDNGELFF. V and J are TRBV9 and TRBJ2-2; tentative D call: TRBD1 (6 bases). The CDR3 loop spans 15 amino acids. V was shortened by 0 bases and J by 7 bases, with 13 bases between the two germline ends. CDR1 and CDR2 (germline): SGDLS, YYNGEE. Combining the CDR3 with reference TRBV9 and TRBJ2-2 gives the whole variable domain DSGVTQTPKHLITATGQRVTLRCSPRSGDLSVYWYQQSLDQGLQFLIQYYNGEERAKGNILERFSAQQFPDLHSELNLSSLELGDSALYFCASSVAAGDNGELFFGEGSRLTVL.

This chain uses TRBV20-1 with TRBJ2-3, with D possibly matching TRBD2 (6 bases). Germline V gene sequence: CDR1 DFQATT, CDR2 SNEGSKA (reference sequence). Trimming cost V 2 bases and J 4 bases, with 19 bases left between them. CDR3 length equals 16 residues. Here the CDR3 DNA reads TGCAGTGCTAGAACCGGGGGAGCCCCAGAGGCAGATACGCAGTATTTT. Protein sequence: CSARTGGAPEADTQYF.

The CDR3 region has the DNA TGTGCCAGCTCAAACCCCCTACCCTCCATGTCAGATACGCAGTATTTT. Translation: CASSNPLPSMSDTQYF. The chain recombines TRBV12-3 or TRBV12-4 with TRBJ2-3, with D unresolved. The V end was cut by 8 bases, the J end by 4 bases, with 22 bases between. The CDR3 sequence is 16 residues long.

The genes are TRBV18 and TRBJ1-4; no reliable D call. Per the germline V gene, CDR1 is KGHSH and CDR2 is LQKENI. V was pared by 1 base and J by 4 bases, with 13 bases between. This CDR3 has 16 residues. The CDR3 DNA reads as TGTGCCAGCTCACCACAGGTCGAAACAATTAATGAAAAACTGTTTTTT. Protein product: CASSPQVETINEKLFF.

The CDR3 loop reads CASSLTGLAGAEQYF. DNA for the CDR3: TGTGCCAGCAGTTTAACAGGACTAGCGGGAGCCGAGCAGTACTTC. This chain joins TRBV12-3 or TRBV12-4 and TRBJ2-7, with 13 bases aligning to TRBD2. V shed 2 bases, J shed 6 bases, and the junction held 4 bases outside the gene matches. There are 15 residues in the CDR3.

The chain has TRBV12-3 or TRBV12-4 and TRBJ2-1; tentatively, D is TRBD2 (6 bases). The CDR3 totals 15 residues. V lost 4 bases, J lost 8 bases, and 18 bases lay in between. The CDR3 DNA reads TGTGCCAGCAGTTCCCGGGGGTCGAGAGGGGATGAGCAGTTCTTC. Its translation is CASSSRGSRGDEQFF.

The chain is built from TRBV29-1 and TRBJ1-1, with D perhaps TRBD1 (6 bases). The CDR3 is made up of 12 amino acids. V was shortened by 7 bases and J by 3 bases, with 12 bases between the two germline ends. The germline gives CDR1 SQVTM, CDR2 ANQGSEA. The CDR3 reads CSASAGDTEAFF. The CDR3 DNA sequence: TGCAGCGCGTCGGCAGGGGACACTGAAGCTTTCTTT.

This clonotype has more than one count but fewer than ten. The rearrangement joins TRBV7-9 to TRBJ2-3; TRBD2 matches at 12 bases. Trimming took 5 bases from V and 0 from J; bases not matched to a gene: 3. Germline CDR1 reads SEHNR; CDR2 reads FQNEAQ (reference sequence). This CDR3 has 16 residues. DNA of the CDR3: TGTGCCAGCAGCCCTGGGACTAGCGGGAGCACAGATACGCAGTATTTT. Protein: CASSPGTSGSTDTQYF.

This chain joins TRBV5-1 and TRBJ2-3; D not certain. Germline V gives CDR1 SGHRS, CDR2 YFSETQ. Trimming pared 0 bases from V and 0 bases from J, leaving 8 bases between. This CDR3 is built from 15 residues. CDR3 sequence (DNA): TGCGCCAGCAGCTTGGAGGGATCTAGCACAGATACGCAGTATTTT. This gives the protein CASSLEGSSTDTQYF.

The chain uses TRBV20-1 and TRBJ2-1; D may be TRBD2 (5 bases). Germline-derived CDR1 and CDR2 are DFQATT and SNEGSKA (reference sequence). V lost 1 base, J lost 5 bases, and 9 bases lay in between. This CDR3 is 13 amino acids long. DNA for the CDR3: TGCAGTGCTAGAGTCGGAGGAAACAATGAGCAGTTCTTC. Protein product: CSARVGGNNEQFF.